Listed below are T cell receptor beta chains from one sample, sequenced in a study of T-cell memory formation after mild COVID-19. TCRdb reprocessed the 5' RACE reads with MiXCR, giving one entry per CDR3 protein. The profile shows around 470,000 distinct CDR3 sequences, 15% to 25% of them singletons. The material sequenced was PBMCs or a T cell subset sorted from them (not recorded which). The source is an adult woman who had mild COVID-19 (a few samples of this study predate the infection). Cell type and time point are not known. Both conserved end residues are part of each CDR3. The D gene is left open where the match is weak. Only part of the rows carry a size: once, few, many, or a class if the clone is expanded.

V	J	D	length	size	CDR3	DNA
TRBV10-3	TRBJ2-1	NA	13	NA	CAISTRSYNEQFF	TGTGCCATCAGTACCCGCTCCTACAATGAGCAGTTCTTC
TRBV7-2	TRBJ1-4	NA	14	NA	CASSFQGVTEKLFF	TGTGCCAGCAGCTTTCAAGGTGTAACTGAAAAACTGTTTTTT
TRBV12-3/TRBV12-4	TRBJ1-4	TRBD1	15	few	CASSWIDRGKEKLFF	TGTGCCAGCAGTTGGATAGACAGGGGAAAAGAAAAACTGTTTTTT
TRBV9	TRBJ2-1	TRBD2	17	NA	CASSPRTSGPGYNEQFF	TGTGCCAGCAGCCCCCGGACTAGCGGCCCAGGATACAATGAGCAGTTCTTC
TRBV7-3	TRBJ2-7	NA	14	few	CASSQRGGSYEQYF	TGTGCCAGCAGCCAACGGGGAGGCTCCTACGAGCAGTACTTC
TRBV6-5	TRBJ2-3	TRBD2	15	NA	CASSYSTSGTDTQYF	TGTGCCAGCAGTTACTCGACTAGCGGCACAGATACGCAGTATTTT
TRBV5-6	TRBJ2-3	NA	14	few	CASSLGTLTDTQYF	TGTGCCAGCAGCTTGGGGACCCTCACAGATACGCAGTATTTT
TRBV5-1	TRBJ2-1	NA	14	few	CASSPQSDVNEQFF	TGCGCCAGCAGCCCCCAGTCCGACGTCAATGAGCAGTTCTTC
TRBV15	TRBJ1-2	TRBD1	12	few	CATSRAETGHTF	TGTGCCACCAGCAGAGCTGAGACAGGGCACACCTTC
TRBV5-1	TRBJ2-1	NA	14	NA	CASSRGKNRGEQFF	TGCGCCAGCAGCAGAGGGAAAAATCGGGGTGAGCAGTTCTTC
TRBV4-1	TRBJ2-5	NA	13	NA	CASSQVRVETQYF	TGCGCCAGCAGCCAAGTACGGGTGGAGACCCAGTACTTC
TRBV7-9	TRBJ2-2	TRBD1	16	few	CASSWDRGFGTGELFF	TGTGCCAGCAGCTGGGACAGGGGTTTCGGCACCGGGGAGCTGTTTTTT
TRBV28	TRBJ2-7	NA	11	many	CASSYRVEQYF	TGTGCCAGCAGTTACAGGGTCGAGCAGTACTTC
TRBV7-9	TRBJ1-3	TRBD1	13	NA	CASSSTGENTIYF	TGTGCCAGCAGCTCCACAGGGGAGAACACCATATATTTT
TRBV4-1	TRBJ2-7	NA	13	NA	CASSQDYAYEQYF	TGCGCCAGCAGCCAAGATTATGCCTACGAGCAGTACTTC
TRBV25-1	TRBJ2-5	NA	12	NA	CASSEYRETQYF	TGTGCCAGCAGTGAATACAGAGAGACCCAGTACTTC
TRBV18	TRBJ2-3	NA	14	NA	CASSLGISSDTQYF	TGTGCCAGCTCTCTGGGAATTTCCTCAGATACGCAGTATTTT
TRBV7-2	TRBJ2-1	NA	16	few	CASSRWTRSSNNEQFF	TGTGCCAGCAGCCGATGGACCCGGAGCTCCAACAATGAGCAGTTCTTC
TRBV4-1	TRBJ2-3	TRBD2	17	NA	CASSLGLAGVGTDTQYF	TGCGCCAGCAGCCTCGGACTAGCGGGAGTAGGGACAGATACGCAGTATTTT
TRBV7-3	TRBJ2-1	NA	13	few	CASSSRRNNEQFF	TGTGCCAGCAGCTCCCGACGGAACAATGAGCAGTTCTTC